Shown below are 10 T cell receptor beta chains from a single sample sequenced in a study of shared clonotypes between healthy human individuals. Produced via immunoSEQ multiplex PCR; TCRdb's table is partial and in-frame only. The sample lists some 1 million clones, around 75% occurring once. Sequencing was performed on memory CD4+ T cells sorted from blood. Subset given: CD45RA-negative fraction. These receptors came from a young man in good health.

This chain joins TRBV15 and TRBJ1-1; D call uncertain. The CDR3 is made up of 14 amino acids. Trimming pared 7 bases from V and 1 base from J, leaving 13 bases between. Germline V CDR1 and CDR2: LNHNV, YYDKDF (reference sequence). In nucleotides, the CDR3 is TGTGCCACCAAGAGTGGCACATGGAACACTGAAGCTTTCTTT. Encoded protein: CATKSGTWNTEAFF.

In the case of this clone: This CDR3 is also generated by other DNA sequences in the sample. J is TRBJ1-2 and V is TRBV9; perhaps TRBD1 as D (5 bases). From germline, CDR1 is SGDLS and CDR2 YYNGEE. V shed 0 bases and J shed 5 bases, with 11 bases lying between them. The CDR3 is made up of 14 amino acids. This chain's CDR3 is CASSVEGFSYGYTF. Written as DNA, the CDR3 is TGTGCCAGCAGCGTAGAGGGGTTTTCGTATGGCTACACCTTC. The full variable domain, completed using reference TRBV9 and TRBJ1-2, is DSGVTQTPKHLITATGQRVTLRCSPRSGDLSVYWYQQSLDQGLQFLIQYYNGEERAKGNILERFSAQQFPDLHSELNLSSLELGDSALYFCASSVEGFSYGYTFGSGTRLTVV.

This clone was seen a few times. In the same sample, other DNA sequences code for this CDR3. This chain uses TRBV5-1 with TRBJ2-5; possibly TRBD1 for D (5 bases). The CDR3 has 14 amino acids. Germline CDR1 and CDR2: SGHRS and YFSETQ. The V end was cut by 1 base, the J end by 2 bases, with 9 bases between. CDR3 DNA sequence: TGCGCCAGCAGCTTGACAGGTTCTCAAGAGACCCAGTACTTC. Residues: CASSLTGSQETQYF.

This rearrangement joins TRBV11-2 to TRBJ2-7; 13 bases map to TRBD2. Trimming took 6 bases from V and 3 from J; bases not matched to a gene: 2. Germline V gives CDR1 SGHAT, CDR2 FQNNGV. CDR3 length: 14 amino acids. The CDR3 loop is CASRTSGGGYEQYF. The DNA of the CDR3 is TGTGCCAGCAGAACTAGCGGGGGGGGCTACGAGCAGTACTTC.

This clone was observed a single time. The chain employs TRBV6-6 and TRBJ2-1; TRBD2 might be the D (6 bases). This CDR3 spans 13 amino acids. Germline loops: CDR1 MNHNY, CDR2 SVGAGI (reference sequence). Trimming cost V 9 bases and J 9 bases, with 18 bases left between them. The CDR3, as DNA: TGTGCCAGTCGACTAGAGGGTGGGGGTGAGCAGTTCTTC. Amino acid sequence: CASRLEGGGEQFF.

The genes are TRBV6-1 and TRBJ2-5; D is ambiguous. The CDR3 totals 11 residues. In germline, CDR1 is MNHNS, CDR2 SASEGT. V lost 3 bases to trimming and J lost 9 bases, with 8 bases between them. The CDR3 nucleotides are TGTGCCAGCAGTGACGCCCCGCCCCAGTACTTC. It is translated as CASSDAPPQYF.

The gene calls are TRBV5-1 and TRBJ2-5; TRBD2 matches 8 bases. Germline V gene data show CDR1 as SGHRS and CDR2 as YFSETQ. This CDR3 region has 17 residues. The V and J ends lost 0 bases and 1 base, in that order; junction bases with no gene match: 8. The CDR3 sequence is CASSLEGDLAGQETQYF. The CDR3 DNA reads TGCGCCAGCAGCTTGGAGGGGGATCTAGCGGGCCAAGAGACCCAGTACTTC.

This chain joins TRBV7-6 and TRBJ2-2, with 8 bases matching TRBD2. The V segment lost 4 bases and the J segment 6 bases; nucleotides outside the gene matches: 4. Germline V gives CDR1 SGHVS, CDR2 FNYEAQ. This CDR3 is 14 amino acids long. The CDR3 nucleotides read TGTGCCAGCAGCTACACTAGCGGACCCGGGGAGCTGTTTTTT. It is translated as CASSYTSGPGELFF.

The chain links TRBV30 to TRBJ2-2, with D tentatively TRBD1 or TRBD2 (5 bases each). The CDR3 runs 14 residues. Germline CDR1 reads GTSNPN; CDR2 reads SVGIG (reference sequence). The V gene lost 4 bases and the J gene lost 5 bases, with 14 bases spanning the gap. CDR3 protein: CAWNGGMGTGELFF. The CDR3 DNA is TGTGCCTGGAATGGGGGAATGGGTACCGGGGAGCTGTTTTTT.

This chain uses TRBV15 with TRBJ1-5, with no clear D. This CDR3 has 15 residues. CDR1 is LNHNV, CDR2 YYDKDF, per germline (reference sequence). Trimming pared 3 bases from V and 0 bases from J, leaving 9 bases between. This CDR3 is CATSRTSHSNQPQHF. Written as DNA, the CDR3 is TGTGCCACCAGCAGGACATCCCATAGCAATCAGCCCCAGCATTTT.